The sequence of this T cell receptor beta chain was determined in a study of blood T cell repertoires in COVID-19. V lost 5 bases, J lost 5 bases, and 8 bases stayed unmatched. The CDR3 totals 15 residues. Germline-derived CDR1 and CDR2 are PRHDT and FYEKMQ (reference sequence). Generated by immunoSEQ multiplex PCR, the TCRdb table keeps only in-frame clones and is missing some. The sample lists a few hundred thousand clones; more than 75% were seen once. This clonotype originated in a woman between 65 and 79 years old with COVID-19, enrolled during active disease. Material for sequencing was peripheral blood. The chain has TRBV13 and TRBJ2-5, with 10 bases fitting TRBD2. This CDR3 reads CASSDPSGSRETQYF. CDR3 nucleotides: TGTGCCAGCAGCGACCCTAGCGGGAGCAGGGAGACCCAGTACTTC.